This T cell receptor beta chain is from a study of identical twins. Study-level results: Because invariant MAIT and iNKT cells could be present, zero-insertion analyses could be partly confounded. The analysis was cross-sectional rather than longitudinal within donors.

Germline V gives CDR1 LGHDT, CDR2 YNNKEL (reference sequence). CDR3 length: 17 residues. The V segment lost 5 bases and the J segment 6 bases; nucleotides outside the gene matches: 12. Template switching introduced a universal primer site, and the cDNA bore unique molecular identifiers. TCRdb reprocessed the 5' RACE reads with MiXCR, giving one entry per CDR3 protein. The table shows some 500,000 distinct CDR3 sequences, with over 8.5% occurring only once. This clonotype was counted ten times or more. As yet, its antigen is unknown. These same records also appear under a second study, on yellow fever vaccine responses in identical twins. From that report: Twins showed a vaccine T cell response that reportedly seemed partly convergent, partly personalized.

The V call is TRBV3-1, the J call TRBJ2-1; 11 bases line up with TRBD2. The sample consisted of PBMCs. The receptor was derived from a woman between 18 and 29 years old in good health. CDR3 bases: TGTGCCAGCAGCACAAGGGGGGCTAGCGGGGGGACCAATGAGCAGTTCTTC. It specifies CASSTRGASGGTNEQFF.